This TCR beta chain was recovered during a study of T-cell memory formation after mild COVID-19. On the study more broadly: Among the donors, TCR clusters were largely specific to each donor. Study-level points and caveats: A subset of responding clones appeared in pre-infection memory, suggesting cross-reactive memory joined. Day 15 to 85 contractors were CD4/CD8 balanced; later expanders leaned CD4+. Among CD4+ contracting clones, most were CM and EM, and CD8+ ones EMRA.

This CDR3 has 14 amino acids. This clonotype turned up a few times. Its cognate antigen is unknown. TCRdb called the 5' RACE reads again in MiXCR, with one record for every CDR3 protein. The data show roughly 400,000 distinct CDR3 sequences, roughly 18% seen once. The chain has TRBV21-1 and TRBJ1-2; the DNA was not compared with TRBD1, the D call given in the table. TRBV21-1 is assigned pseudogene status. Material: PBMCs or a T cell subset sorted from them (not recorded which). This receptor was identified in a young man who had mild COVID-19 (a few samples of this study predate the infection). Cell type and time point are not known. CDR3 in DNA: TGTGCCAGCAGCAAACTACAGGGCGACTATGGCTACACCTTC. Translated, it gives CASSKLQGDYGYTF.